A selection of T cell receptor beta chains follows, all from one sample in a study of vaccination and CD4 T cells after COVID-19. Their cognate antigens are unknown. TCRdb redid the calling of the PCR reads with MiXCR, one entry per CDR3 protein. The sample lists tens of thousands of distinct CDR3 sequences; around three fifths were seen once. The sample comprised CD4+ T cells from blood, cultured in vitro. These TCRs come from a human donor who had recovered from COVID-19. CDR3s include the opening cysteine and the closing phenylalanine or tryptophan. Each record gives: D gene, clone size, J gene, V gene, CDR3 DNA, CDR3 protein. A D gene is named only where the DNA matches it firmly. Some rows have no size entry. The others give once, few or many, or a class for an expanded clone.

>.|.|TRBJ1-5|TRBV30
TGTGCCTGGAGTGCAAACGGGGGAAATCAGCCCCAGCATTTT
CAWSANGGNQPQHF
>.|once|TRBJ1-6|TRBV18
TGTGCCAGCTCACCAACCGAGGGTAGGGGTTCACCCCTCCACTTT
CASSPTEGRGSPLHF
>.|.|TRBJ2-7|TRBV11-3
TGTGCCAGCAGCTTAGTATTAAGAATCCACGAGCAGTACTTC
CASSLVLRIHEQYF
>TRBD1|.|TRBJ1-1|TRBV7-6
TGTGCCAGCAGCGCCAAAGACAGGGTTGTTAACACTGAAGCTTTCTTT
CASSAKDRVVNTEAFF
>TRBD1|.|TRBJ1-1|TRBV20-1
TGCAGTGCCCCGGACAGGGTGAACACTGAAGCTTTCTTT
CSAPDRVNTEAFF
>.|few|TRBJ2-6|TRBV6-1
TGTGCCAGCAGTGATAGCGCCGGCTCTGGGGCCAACGTCCTGACTTTC
CASSDSAGSGANVLTF
>TRBD1|.|TRBJ2-2|TRBV19
TGTGCCAGTAGTCCCAGGACAGGCGGCGGCGGGGAGCTGTTTTTT
CASSPRTGGGGELFF
>.|.|TRBJ1-3|TRBV27
TGTGCCAGCAGCCCCGCGGCCGATAGTAACACCATATATTTT
CASSPAADSNTIYF
>.|.|TRBJ1-3|TRBV6-1
TGTGCCAGCAGGCAGCAACCTTACACTGGAAACACCATATATTTT
CASRQQPYTGNTIYF
>.|.|TRBJ1-5|TRBV12-3/TRBV12-4
TGTGTCAGCAGTTCCGGACGGAGAAATCAGCCCCAGCATTTT
CVSSSGRRNQPQHF
>.|once|TRBJ2-1|TRBV10-3
TGTGCCATCAGTGAAGGGGGGAGCTACAATGAGCAGTTCTTC
CAISEGGSYNEQFF
>TRBD2|few|TRBJ2-7|TRBV28
TGTGCCAGCAGTTCCCAATCCGCTAGCGGCCCCTACGAGCAGTACTTC
CASSSQSASGPYEQYF
>TRBD2|.|TRBJ2-2|TRBV7-9
TGTGCCAGCAGCCCCCCGGCGGGAGGGGGCCCCGGGGAGCTGTTTTTT
CASSPPAGGGPGELFF
>.|once|TRBJ1-3|TRBV7-2
TGTGCCAGCAGCCCCCGGGACTCTGGAAACACCATATATTTT
CASSPRDSGNTIYF
>TRBD1|.|TRBJ1-1|TRBV6-1
TGTGCCAGCACCCAGAATCTTGGACAGGGGAGCACTGAAGCTTTCTTT
CASTQNLGQGSTEAFF
>.|.|TRBJ2-1|TRBV29-1
TGCAGTGCCTCAGTAAACAATGAGCAGTTCTTC
CSASVNNEQFF
>.|.|TRBJ1-2|TRBV19
TGTGCCAGTAGTTCCCCAGGGGAGGTTCGTTATGGCTACACCTTC
CASSSPGEVRYGYTF
>.|.|TRBJ1-5|TRBV25-1
TGTGCCAGCAGTGAGTCCGGGGCGTACAATCAGCCCCAGCATTTT
CASSESGAYNQPQHF
>.|.|TRBJ1-5|TRBV20-1
TGCAGTGCTAGCCCCACCCGGGCTCTGAGCAATCAGCCCCAGCATTTT
CSASPTRALSNQPQHF
>.|few|TRBJ1-5|TRBV6-1
TGTGCCAGCACCTTCTCGGGTTGGGGACAGCCCCAGCATTTT
CASTFSGWGQPQHF
>.|medium-sized|TRBJ2-3|TRBV6-2/TRBV6-3
TGTGCCAGTAAGGGCTGGGAAAGCACAGATACGCAGTATTTT
CASKGWESTDTQYF
>.|.|TRBJ1-4|TRBV20-1
TGCAGTGCCCCGGAAGCAACTAATGAAAAACTGTTTTTT
CSAPEATNEKLFF
>TRBD1|.|TRBJ2-2|TRBV6-4
TGTGCCAGCAAGACACAGGGGGACGGCACCGGGGAGCTGTTTTTT
CASKTQGDGTGELFF
>.|.|TRBJ1-2|TRBV6-1
TGTGCCAGCAGTGAAGCGCGCTATGGCTACACCTTC
CASSEARYGYTF
>TRBD1|.|TRBJ1-5|TRBV20-1
TGCAGTGCTAGACTCGGACAGGGCGGCAATCAGCCCCAGCATTTT
CSARLGQGGNQPQHF
>TRBD1|few|TRBJ1-6|TRBV20-1
TGCAGTGCTAGAGCACGGACAGGGTATTCACCCCTCCACTTT
CSARARTGYSPLHF
>TRBD2|.|TRBJ2-3|TRBV20-1
TGCAGTAGCGGGAGGGGGGATACGCAGTATTTT
CSSGRGDTQYF
>.|.|TRBJ1-1|TRBV30
TGTGCCTGGGGCGGTAGGAGGATGGCAACGGGGACTGAAGCTTTCTTT
CAWGGRRMATGTEAFF
>.|.|TRBJ2-7|TRBV28
TGTGCCAGCAGTTTAGTCGCGACTTCTAGCGAGCAGTACTTC
CASSLVATSSEQYF
>.|.|TRBJ1-1|TRBV30
TGTGCCTCGGCACAGGGTTATACTGAAGCTTTCTTT
CASAQGYTEAFF
>.|.|TRBJ1-5|TRBV15
TGTGCCACCAGCAGAGATAGAAATCAGCCCCAGCATTTT
CATSRDRNQPQHF
>TRBD1|.|TRBJ1-2|TRBV5-1
TGCGCCAGCAGCACACCGTCAGGGGGCTATGGCTACACCTTC
CASSTPSGGYGYTF
>TRBD2|.|TRBJ2-1|TRBV6-2/TRBV6-3
TGTGCCAGCAGCCCGCGGGAGGGCGTAAACAATGAGCAGTTCTTC
CASSPREGVNNEQFF
>.|.|TRBJ1-5|TRBV7-9
TGTGCCAGCAGCCAGGACGAGCAGCAGCCCCAGCATTTT
CASSQDEQQPQHF
>TRBD2|few|TRBJ2-1|TRBV27
TGTGCCAGCACATCACTAGCGTTCTCCTACAATGAGCAGTTCTTC
CASTSLAFSYNEQFF
>TRBD1|.|TRBJ2-7|TRBV7-7
TGTGCCAGCAGCGAAAGATTCGGACAGGGGACCGAGCAGTACTTC
CASSERFGQGTEQYF
>.|.|TRBJ1-2|TRBV2
TGTGCCACGGCCCCTCAACAGGGAAACTATGGCTACACCTTC
CATAPQQGNYGYTF
>.|.|TRBJ2-3|TRBV7-9
TGTGCCAGCAGCTTACGGTCAGGGGCGGGGGATACGCAGTATTTT
CASSLRSGAGDTQYF
>TRBD1|.|TRBJ1-2|TRBV7-2
TGTGCCAGCAGCCCTTACGGGACAGTTGGCTACACCTTC
CASSPYGTVGYTF
>.|few|TRBJ1-5|TRBV6-1
TGTGCCAGCACCGTCCCGGGACAATATCAGCCCCAGCATTTT
CASTVPGQYQPQHF
>.|.|TRBJ1-2|TRBV6-5
TGTGCCAGCAGTTACGGCGGCGGAAACTATGGCTACACCTTC
CASSYGGGNYGYTF
>TRBD1|few|TRBJ1-1|TRBV30
TGTGCCTGGAGTGTTAGCAGGGGGCGGAACACTGAAGCTTTCTTT
CAWSVSRGRNTEAFF
>.|.|TRBJ1-1|TRBV19
TGTGCCAGTAGTATAGAGGTTCCTGGCACTGAAGCTTTCTTT
CASSIEVPGTEAFF
>.|few|TRBJ2-3|TRBV20-1
TGCAGTGCTAGAGGCCTTGGGTCCAGTGATACGCAGTATTTT
CSARGLGSSDTQYF
>TRBD1|.|TRBJ2-7|TRBV20-1
TGCAGTGCTAGTGGTGCCGGACAGGGGGTCTCGGGCGAGCAGTACTTC
CSASGAGQGVSGEQYF
>TRBD2|.|TRBJ2-3|TRBV5-4
TGTGCCAGCAGCGTCGAGGTCGGGAGGGCGGGGGATACGCAGTATTTT
CASSVEVGRAGDTQYF
>TRBD1|.|TRBJ1-1|TRBV4-2
TGTGCCAGCAGCCAGGACCCGGACAGGCTGACTGAAGCTTTCTTT
CASSQDPDRLTEAFF
>.|.|TRBJ2-6|TRBV7-2
TGTGCCAGCAGCGCGTCTTGGGTAACCGGGGCCAACGTCCTGACTTTC
CASSASWVTGANVLTF
>.|once|TRBJ1-1|TRBV20-1
TGCAGTGCTAGTAAGGACAACTCCTTGAGGACTGAAGCTTTCTTT
CSASKDNSLRTEAFF
>.|few|TRBJ1-5|TRBV21-1
TGTGCCAGCAGCAAAGCTAATCCGAAAAAGGTATCCAATCAGCCCCAGCATTTT
CASSKANPKKVSNQPQHF
>.|.|TRBJ1-1|TRBV19
TGTGCCAGTAGTATGGGGAACAGAGGGCAGAACACTGAAGCTTTCTTT
CASSMGNRGQNTEAFF
>.|.|TRBJ1-5|TRBV28
TGTGCCAGCAGTGCGCCGGGGGGCGCGGGAAGCAATCAGCCCCAGCATTTT
CASSAPGGAGSNQPQHF
>TRBD1|.|TRBJ1-5|TRBV7-9
TGTGCCAGCAGCACGACAGGGTGGGGAATTTTAAGTGGCAATCAGCCCCAGCATTTT
CASSTTGWGILSGNQPQHF